These 31 T cell receptor beta chains came from one sample sequenced in a study of T-cell reconstitution after alpha-beta-depleted transplantation in children. During its preparation, the TCRbeta library received unique molecular identifiers. Using its own MiXCR run on the PCR reads, TCRdb lists one record per CDR3 protein. This sample has some 600,000 distinct CDR3 sequences, with 13% found just once. Source: PBMCs, mostly from graft donor cells, taken 360 days after TCRalphabeta/CD19-depleted stem cell transplant. The receptors were sampled from a male patient between 10 and 17 years old who had a stem cell transplant for acute myeloid leukemia, so the T cells may come from the graft donor.

The chain links TRBV27 to TRBJ1-1; D unclear. The CDR3 has 14 amino acids. Germline CDR1 and CDR2: MNHEY and SMNVEV (reference sequence). Trimming removed 3 bases from V and 6 bases from J, with 14 bases in between. CDR3 in DNA: TGTGCCAGCAGTTTTTTGGGGAAGTCTGCTGAAGCTTTCTTT. It specifies CASSFLGKSAEAFF.

This clonotype was observed a few times. The chain links TRBV7-2 to TRBJ2-7; D is unresolved. V lost 1 base and J lost 3, with 10 bases in between. This CDR3 region has 14 residues. Looked up from germline, CDR1 is SGHTA and CDR2 is FQGNSA. The CDR3 coding sequence is TGTGCCAGCAGCTTAGTAATAGACCGCTACGAGCAGTACTTC. Amino acids: CASSLVIDRYEQYF.

The chain has TRBV7-9 and TRBJ1-4; a weak D match, TRBD1 (5 bases). The length of the CDR3 is 17 residues. Germline V gene data show CDR1 as SEHNR and CDR2 as FQNEAQ (reference sequence). V lost 3 bases and J 5 bases, leaving 19 bases between the germline ends. The CDR3 DNA follows: TGTGCCAGCAGCTTCGCCGGCAGCAGGGAGGGGAATGAAAAACTGTTTTTT. Translation gives CASSFAGSREGNEKLFF.

This clonotype was detected a few times. J is TRBJ2-2 and V is TRBV30, with TRBD2 matching over 10 bases. Germline CDR1 reads GTSNPN; CDR2 reads SVGIG (reference sequence). There are 15 residues in the CDR3. After removal of 3 bases from V and 6 bases from J, the junction contained 7 bases not matched to a gene. The CDR3 sequence is CAWRRLAGVPGELFF. The CDR3 coding sequence is TGTGCCTGGAGGCGACTAGCGGGCGTACCCGGGGAGCTGTTTTTT. Complete variable domain (other parts from reference TRBV30 and TRBJ2-2): SQTIHQWPATLVQPVGSPLSLECTVEGTSNPNLYWYRQAAGRGLQLLFYSVGIGQISSEVPQNLSASRPQDRQFILSSKKLLLSDSGFYLCAWRRLAGVPGELFFGEGSRLTVL.

The rearrangement uses TRBV2 and TRBJ2-1; D unclear. The CDR3 length is 12 residues. The V gene lost 8 bases and the J gene lost 7 bases, with 12 bases spanning the gap. Germline-derived CDR1 and CDR2 are SNHLY and FYNNEI. The CDR3 DNA reads TGTGCCAGCCCCGACCCGCGGAATGAGCAGTTCTTC. Translation gives CASPDPRNEQFF.

The chain combines TRBV5-1 with TRBJ2-1; 8 bases align to TRBD1. Germline CDR1 and CDR2: SGHRS and YFSETQ. The CDR3 is 15 amino acids. The junction had 12 bases not matched to a gene; V was cut back by 1 base and J by 12 bases. The CDR3 here is CASSLLQGADGWQFF. The DNA of the CDR3 is TGCGCCAGCAGCTTGCTGCAGGGGGCGGACGGATGGCAGTTCTTC.

The rearrangement uses TRBV6-2 or TRBV6-3 and TRBJ2-1; TRBD1 agrees at 9 bases. The CDR3 has 15 amino acids. Germline assignment: CDR1 MNHEY and CDR2 SVGEGT. J gave up 8 bases and V 7 bases, and 12 bases lay outside the gene matches. CDR3 protein: CASTLWGQGWDEQFF. The CDR3 DNA is TGTGCCAGCACCCTTTGGGGACAGGGATGGGATGAGCAGTTCTTC.

The chain couples TRBV15 to TRBJ1-2; TRBD1 might be the D (5 bases). The ends were cut back, 8 bases at V and 4 bases at J, with 20 bases in the middle. Germline V gene data show CDR1 as LNHNV and CDR2 as YYDKDF (reference sequence). The CDR3 runs 15 residues. Here the CDR3 DNA reads TGTGCCACCCTGGGGCAGGGAGGGTCGCGCTATGGCTACACCTTC. It specifies CATLGQGGSRYGYTF.

This clonotype was seen a handful of times. CDR3 coding DNA: TGTGCCAGCTTCGGGAATAGCAATCAGCCCCAGCATTTT. It specifies CASFGNSNQPQHF. J is TRBJ1-5 and V is TRBV28; D ambiguous. From germline, CDR1 is MDHEN and CDR2 SYDVKM. The CDR3 runs 13 residues. Trimming cost V 8 bases and J 0 bases, with 8 bases left between them.

The genes are TRBV5-1 and TRBJ2-7; TRBD2 matches at 8 bases. This CDR3 has 16 amino acids. The V segment lost 4 bases and the J segment 3 bases; nucleotides outside the gene matches: 12. Germline V gene lookup returns CDR1 SGHRS and CDR2 YFSETQ. Here the CDR3 reads CASSPEYRAGVYEQYF. CDR3 DNA sequence: TGCGCCAGCAGCCCGGAGTATCGAGCGGGAGTCTACGAGCAGTACTTC.

This clonotype was seen more than once but under ten times. The chain joins TRBV7-3 to TRBJ2-3, with TRBD1 matching over 9 bases. The CDR3 is 19 amino acids. The V and J ends lost 2 bases and 2 bases, in that order; junction bases with no gene match: 14. Germline CDR1 is SGHTA and CDR2 is FQGTGA. CDR3 residues: CASSLHQGRTGANTDTQYF. The DNA for the CDR3 is TGTGCCAGCAGCTTACATCAGGGGCGGACAGGGGCAAACACAGATACGCAGTATTTT.

This sequence joins TRBV7-2 and TRBJ2-1; D is tentatively TRBD1 or TRBD2 (7 bases each). V lost 2 bases and J 5 bases, leaving 16 bases between the germline ends. CDR1 and CDR2 from the germline V gene are SGHTA and FQGNSA. The CDR3 extends over 16 amino acids. In DNA form, the CDR3 reads TGTGCCAGCAGCTTAAGGGGGCTAGCGGTTAACAATGAGCAGTTCTTC. Its translation is CASSLRGLAVNNEQFF.

The table lists this clonotype with a few counts. This chain joins TRBV14 and TRBJ2-7; D uncertain. V was pared by 0 bases and J by 5 bases, with 8 bases between. Germline-derived CDR1 and CDR2 are SGHDN and FVKESK. CDR3 size: 13 residues. The CDR3 DNA reads TGTGCCAGCAGCCAAGAAAAGGTGGACGAGCAGTACTTC. It translates to CASSQEKVDEQYF.

J is TRBJ2-1 and V is TRBV5-1; a possible D gene is TRBD2 (6 bases). The germline V gene has CDR1 SGHRS and CDR2 YFSETQ. V was cut by 0 bases and J by 10 bases, with 14 bases left in between. CDR3 length equals 14 residues. CDR3 region: CASSLGTSTREQFF. As DNA, the CDR3 is TGCGCCAGCAGCTTGGGAACTAGCACTCGGGAGCAGTTCTTC.

This rearrangement joins TRBV29-1 to TRBJ2-7, with D possibly being TRBD1 (5 bases). Trimming shortened V by 0 bases and J by 0 bases, and 9 bases separated the two germline ends. Per germline, CDR1 SQVTM and CDR2 ANQGSEA. CDR3 length: 14 residues. CDR3 sequence: CSVEEQASSYEQYF. CDR3 DNA: TGCAGCGTTGAAGAACAGGCGAGCTCCTACGAGCAGTACTTC.

This clonotype appeared a few times. J is TRBJ2-7 and V is TRBV28; D remains ambiguous. V shed 2 bases and J shed 0 bases, with 14 bases lying between them. From germline, CDR1 is MDHEN and CDR2 SYDVKM. The CDR3 contains 16 residues. DNA for the CDR3: TGTGCCAGCAGTTTAAATCCCGGTCCTAGCTCCTACGAGCAGTACTTC. Protein product: CASSLNPGPSSYEQYF.

This clonotype was detected many times. The gene calls are TRBV12-3 or TRBV12-4 and TRBJ2-5, with TRBD1 matching over 10 bases. The junction had 3 bases not matched to a gene; V was cut back by 6 bases and J by 2 bases. The CDR3 is made up of 14 amino acids. DNA of the CDR3: TGTGCCAGCAGGGGGACAGGGGAACAAGAGACCCAGTACTTC. Its translation is CASRGTGEQETQYF.

This clonotype turned up a few times. V and J are TRBV11-2 and TRBJ2-3, with D possibly matching TRBD2 (6 bases). The CDR3 is 16 amino acids. Germline values: CDR1 SGHAT, CDR2 FQNNGV. V dropped 2 bases and J dropped 7 bases, with 19 bases sitting between them. The CDR3 protein is CASSLIRAAGSNTQYF. For the CDR3, the DNA is TGTGCCAGCAGCTTAATACGTGCGGCGGGGTCAAATACGCAGTATTTT.

The V call is TRBV12-3 or TRBV12-4, the J call TRBJ2-1; 13 nucleotides agree with TRBD2. This CDR3 comprises 18 residues. V was pared by 7 bases and J by 3 bases, with 12 bases of the junction left unmatched. As DNA, the CDR3 is TGTGCCAGCACCACGCACGGACTAGCGGGAGAAAACTACAATGAGCAGTTCTTC. Translated, it gives CASTTHGLAGENYNEQFF.

The chain is built from TRBV6-5 and TRBJ2-1; TRBD1 matches at 9 bases. The V gene's germline CDR1 is MNHEY and CDR2 SVGAGI. The CDR3 contains 17 residues. The trim removed 1 base at V and 1 base at J, leaving 5 bases unmatched. CDR3 nucleotides: TGTGCCAGCAGTTACTGGGGACAGGGAGGGTCCTACAATGAGCAGTTCTTC. It yields the protein CASSYWGQGGSYNEQFF.

The chain has TRBV7-2 and TRBJ2-7; TRBD2 matches at 7 bases. CDR3 size: 13 residues. J gave up 6 bases and V 5 bases, and 7 bases lay outside the gene matches. Per germline, CDR1 SGHTA and CDR2 FQGNSA. The CDR3 sequence: CASSHPAGREQYF. The CDR3 coding sequence is TGTGCCAGCAGCCACCCAGCGGGACGCGAGCAGTACTTC.

J is TRBJ2-3 and V is TRBV24-1, with D hard to call. This CDR3 spans 14 amino acids. The germline gives CDR1 KGHDR, CDR2 SFDVKD. V lost 2 bases, J lost 6 bases, and 11 bases lay in between. CDR3 sequence: CATSDSHPVDTQYF. The CDR3 bases are TGTGCCACCAGTGATTCTCACCCCGTGGATACGCAGTATTTT.

This clonotype was seen more than once but under ten times. This chain connects TRBV29-1 to TRBJ1-5; a possible D gene is TRBD1 (5 bases). The CDR3 runs 13 residues. In germline, CDR1 is SQVTM, CDR2 ANQGSEA. Trimming shortened V by 6 bases and J by 5 bases, and 14 bases separated the two germline ends. CDR3 DNA sequence: TGCAGCGTGAAAAGGGGCAGGGATCAGCCCCAGCATTTT. Protein: CSVKRGRDQPQHF. Variable domain in full (rest from reference TRBV29-1 and TRBJ1-5): SAVISQKPSRDICQRGTSLTIQCQVDSQVTMMFWYRQQPGQSLTLIATANQGSEATYESGFVIDKFPISRPNLTFSTLTVSNMSPEDSSIYLCSVKRGRDQPQHFGDGTRLSIL.

This clonotype was picked up a small number of times. The genes are TRBV11-1 and TRBJ2-7; the D gene is possibly TRBD2 (6 bases). Germline lookup yields CDR1 SGHAT and CDR2 FQDESV (reference sequence). The ends were cut back, 0 bases at V and 1 base at J, with 34 bases in the middle. This CDR3 is 23 amino acids long. CDR3 nucleotide sequence: TGTGCCAGCAGCTTAGCGTGGCTAGGTCGGGAGTTCTTGATGTCGAAGAGTTCCTACGAGCAGTACTTC. This codes for CASSLAWLGREFLMSKSSYEQYF. Combining the CDR3 with reference TRBV11-1 and TRBJ2-7 gives the whole variable domain EAEVAQSPRYKITEKSQAVAFWCDPISGHATLYWYRQILGQGPELLVQFQDESVVDDSQLPKDRFSAERLKGVDSTLKIQPAELGDSAMYLCASSLAWLGREFLMSKSSYEQYFGPGTRLTVT.

This chain uses TRBV15 with TRBJ2-1; D gene ambiguous. Looked up from germline, CDR1 is LNHNV and CDR2 is YYDKDF (reference sequence). Between the trimmed V and J ends, which lost 2 bases and 3 bases, there was a span of 8 bases. The CDR3 covers 14 residues. This chain's CDR3 is CATSRPPFYNEQFF. In DNA form, the CDR3 reads TGTGCCACCAGCAGACCCCCTTTCTACAATGAGCAGTTCTTC.

This clonotype showed up just a few times. The chain couples TRBV28 to TRBJ2-7; 8 bases agree with TRBD1. In germline, CDR1 is MDHEN, CDR2 SYDVKM. The J segment lost 2 bases and the V segment lost 7 bases, leaving 10 bases of the junction unmatched. The length of the CDR3 is 15 residues. Written as DNA, the CDR3 is TGTGCCAGCATAAGGTCCGGGACAGGAGCCTACGAGCAGTACTTC. Translation: CASIRSGTGAYEQYF.

This clonotype has only a few counts. The chain is built from TRBV29-1 and TRBJ2-3; D is possibly TRBD1 (5 bases). Trimming left V 7 bases short and J 7 bases short, with 21 bases between. CDR1 and CDR2 (germline): SQVTM, ANQGSEA. This CDR3 is 14 amino acids long. CDR3 nucleotides: TGCAGCGCTCACGTAACGGAAAGGGGTAATACGCAGTATTTT. It specifies CSAHVTERGNTQYF.

V is TRBV6-5 and J is TRBJ2-1; 8 bases align to TRBD2. CDR3 size: 15 residues. Trimming removed 6 bases from V and 5 bases from J; junction bases left unmatched: 9. Looked up from germline, CDR1 is MNHEY and CDR2 is SVGAGI. CDR3 nucleotides: TGTGCCAGCAGACCCTCCGGGAGGGGACACAATGAGCAGTTCTTC. Protein: CASRPSGRGHNEQFF.

This clonotype was picked up a small number of times. The rearrangement uses TRBV7-2 and TRBJ2-3, with D unresolved. V was clipped by 1 base and J by 2 bases, with 7 bases between them. Germline-derived CDR1 and CDR2 are SGHTA and FQGNSA. The CDR3 has 14 amino acids. The CDR3 nucleotides are TGTGCCAGCAGCTTAGGTATCCCCACAGATACGCAGTATTTT. As protein: CASSLGIPTDTQYF.

This clonotype was observed a few times. This chain links TRBV20-1 with TRBJ2-4, with 8 bases fitting TRBD1. The CDR3 loop spans 16 amino acids. Losses at the gene ends were 1 base for V and 5 bases for J; bases not matched to a gene: 10. Germline lookup yields CDR1 DFQATT and CDR2 SNEGSKA (reference sequence). The CDR3 is CSARVGRGRLENIQYF. The CDR3 DNA is TGCAGTGCTAGAGTTGGCAGGGGGCGCCTAGAAAACATTCAGTACTTC.

At least ten counts were recorded for this clonotype. The V gene is TRBV29-1, the J gene TRBJ2-1; TRBD2 matches at 11 bases. This CDR3 contains 14 residues. Germline CDR1 and CDR2: SQVTM and ANQGSEA. Trimming removed 3 bases from V and 7 bases from J; junction bases left unmatched: 5. The CDR3 loop is CSVDLAGGGNEQFF. CDR3 bases: TGCAGCGTTGATCTAGCGGGGGGAGGGAATGAGCAGTTCTTC.